Each of the 13 T cell receptor beta chains below was sequenced from the same sample in a study of response to subunit inactivated influenza vaccine. TCRdb reanalysed the RT-PCR reads using MiXCR and keeps one entry per CDR3 protein. The top ten hold around 13% of the sample, which has 500,000 to 550,000 distinct CDR3 sequences, under 8.5% seen once. The sequencing here drew on PBMCs from blood, taken less than 25 months after vaccination. The receptors come from a man aged 50 to 69 who received an inactivated influenza vaccine.

Comment on this clonotype: Just one base apart from a much larger clone, this may be a read error. The rearrangement joins TRBV29-1 to TRBJ1-1; possible D gene TRBD1, 5 bases. The CDR3 length is 14 residues. Looked up from germline, CDR1 is SQVTM and CDR2 is ANQGSEA. For the CDR3, the DNA is TGCAGCGTTGGATACCAGGGCGTGAACACTGAAGCTTTATTT. Amino acids: CSVGYQGVNTEALF. Full variable domain (remainder filled in from reference TRBV29-1 and TRBJ1-1): SAVISQKPSRDICQRGTSLTIQCQVDSQVTMMFWYRQQPGQSLTLIATANQGSEATYESGFVIDKFPISRPNLTFSTLTVSNMSPEDSSIYLCSVGYQGVNTEALFGQGTRLTVV.

Of note for this clonotype: Just one base apart from a much larger clone, this may be a read error. V usage is TRBV20-1 and J usage is TRBJ2-1; D gene ambiguous. This CDR3 spans 13 amino acids. The germline V gene encodes CDR1 DFQATT and CDR2 SNEGSKA (reference sequence). CDR3 protein: CSRDGPSYDEQFF. As DNA, the CDR3 is TGCAGCCGCGATGGACCATCTTACGATGAGCAGTTCTTC.

This clonotype has only a few counts. This chain connects TRBV9 to TRBJ2-3; maybe TRBD2 (6 bases). This CDR3 is built from 13 residues. Germline CDR1 reads SGDLS; CDR2 reads YYNGEE. Trimming took off 8 bases at V and 2 bases at J, with 12 bases between the two ends. DNA for the CDR3: TGTGCCAGTACGGGGGTTATCACAGATACGCAGTATTTT. It codes for CASTGVITDTQYF.

The table lists this clonotype with a few counts. The chain combines TRBV11-2 with TRBJ2-1; TRBD2 matches at 7 bases. This CDR3 has 12 residues. Germline CDR1 reads SGHAT; CDR2 reads FQNNGV. V shed 6 bases, J shed 5 bases, and the junction held 1 base outside the gene matches. The CDR3 sequence is CASSGLDNEQFF. In DNA form, the CDR3 reads TGTGCCAGCAGTGGACTAGACAATGAGCAGTTCTTC.

The gene calls are TRBV24-1 and TRBJ2-2; D may match TRBD1 or TRBD2 (6 bases each). Germline assignment: CDR1 KGHDR and CDR2 SFDVKD. Trimming cost V 3 bases and J 1 base, with 11 bases left between them. The CDR3 totals 16 residues. Written as DNA, the CDR3 is TGTGCCACCAGTGATGGGGGGCAGGAGAACACCGGGGAGCTGTTTTTT. It translates to CATSDGGQENTGELFF.

This clonotype was seen repeatedly, ten times or more. The rearrangement joins TRBV7-9 to TRBJ2-5; D is undetermined. V was pared by 0 bases and J by 9 bases, with 11 bases between. Germline CDR1 SEHNR, CDR2 FQNEAQ (reference sequence). The CDR3 extends over 13 amino acids. The CDR3 loop is CASSLAPDEAQYF. CDR3 nucleotides: TGTGCCAGCAGCTTAGCGCCGGACGAGGCCCAGTACTTC.

In regard to this clonotype: A junction end diverges from the germline sequence, so it may reflect a read error. The chain is built from TRBV5-1 and TRBJ2-3; D is uncertain. This CDR3 has 15 residues. Germline V CDR1 and CDR2: SGHRS, YFSETQ. The CDR3 coding sequence is TGCGCCGGCAGCCCCTTCGCATTACACACAGATACGCAGTATTTT. This gives the protein CAGSPFALHTDTQYF.

This clonotype has a count of ten or more. The CDR3 here is CSAPRAASGNNEQFF. The DNA for the CDR3 is TGCAGTGCTCCGAGGGCGGCTAGCGGCAACAATGAGCAGTTCTTC. V gene TRBV20-1 combines with J gene TRBJ2-1; 7 bases match TRBD2. This CDR3 is 15 amino acids long. Germline V gene sequence: CDR1 DFQATT, CDR2 SNEGSKA (reference sequence). The ends lost 5 bases at V and 5 bases at J; junction bases unmatched: 12.

V is TRBV20-1 and J is TRBJ2-3; 10 bases line up with TRBD2. V trimming: 0 bases; J trimming: 6 bases; junction bases outside the gene matches: 12. There are 17 residues in the CDR3. Germline CDR1 DFQATT, CDR2 SNEGSKA (reference sequence). This CDR3 reads CSARDPTAGGHSDTQYF. The DNA of the CDR3 is TGCAGTGCTAGAGATCCGACAGCGGGAGGGCATTCGGATACGCAGTATTTT.

This clonotype showed up just a few times. The genes are TRBV6-1 and TRBJ2-3; D not resolved. With 2 bases removed from V and 0 bases from J, the gap between germline ends came to 6 bases. CDR3 length: 14 amino acids. Germline CDR1 reads MNHNS; CDR2 reads SASEGT. The CDR3 DNA reads TGTGCCAGCAGTGAATCCGTGAGCACAGATACGCAGTATTTT. This sequence encodes CASSESVSTDTQYF.

The chain recombines TRBV10-2 with TRBJ2-1; D unclear. Trimming pared 1 base from V and 0 bases from J, leaving 13 bases between. Germline CDR1 reads WSHSY; CDR2 reads SAAADI. The CDR3 extends over 17 amino acids. Here the CDR3 reads CASSEYKSMSSYNEQFF. The CDR3 DNA reads as TGCGCCAGCAGTGAGTATAAGAGTATGAGCTCCTACAATGAGCAGTTCTTC.

CDR3 in amino acids: CASSYRAGSYEQYF. The CDR3 DNA reads TGTGCCAGCAGTTACAGGGCGGGCTCCTACGAGCAGTACTTC. The V call is TRBV6-5, the J call TRBJ2-7; maybe TRBD2 (5 bases). With 2 bases removed from V and 0 bases from J, the gap between germline ends came to 8 bases. Germline CDR1 reads MNHEY; CDR2 reads SVGAGI. The length of the CDR3 is 14 residues.

The sample holds many counts of this clonotype. The gene calls are TRBV6-5 and TRBJ2-6; 8 positions match TRBD1. Looked up from germline, CDR1 is MNHEY and CDR2 is SVGAGI. V gave up 2 bases and J gave up 0 bases; unmatched junction bases: 6. The CDR3 covers 18 residues. The CDR3 sequence is CASSYRGTGPSGANVLTF. CDR3 bases: TGTGCCAGCAGTTACCGGGGGACAGGCCCCTCTGGGGCCAACGTCCTGACTTTC.